The clone carrying this T cell receptor beta chain was found once. This CDR3 spans 13 amino acids. The germline V gene has CDR1 SNHLY and CDR2 FYNNEI. V gave up 6 bases and J gave up 2 bases, with 9 bases separating them. These data originate in a study of OX40 agonist ivuxolimab in advanced cancers. Study-level background: In three patients, partial responses were observed, one with hepatocellular carcinoma and two with cutaneous melanoma.

Exclusion applied to patients with autoimmune disease history or systemic immunosuppression. Blood sampling took place at baseline, cycle 4 day 1, and cycle 7 day 1. Clones were read by immunoSEQ multiplex PCR, and TCRdb kept only the in-frame ones, dropping some. The data contain some 59,000 clones, almost 90% of them singletons. The rearrangement uses TRBV2 and TRBJ2-3; D gene unclear. The specimen comprised CD4+ or CD8+ T cells sorted from blood, sampled in a trial of the OX40 agonist ivuxolimab. This clonotype originated in an adult with an advanced solid tumor such as melanoma, head and neck, liver or kidney cancer. This CDR3 reads CASSTGTTDTQYF. In DNA form, the CDR3 reads TGTGCCAGCAGCACCGGCACCACAGATACGCAGTATTTT.